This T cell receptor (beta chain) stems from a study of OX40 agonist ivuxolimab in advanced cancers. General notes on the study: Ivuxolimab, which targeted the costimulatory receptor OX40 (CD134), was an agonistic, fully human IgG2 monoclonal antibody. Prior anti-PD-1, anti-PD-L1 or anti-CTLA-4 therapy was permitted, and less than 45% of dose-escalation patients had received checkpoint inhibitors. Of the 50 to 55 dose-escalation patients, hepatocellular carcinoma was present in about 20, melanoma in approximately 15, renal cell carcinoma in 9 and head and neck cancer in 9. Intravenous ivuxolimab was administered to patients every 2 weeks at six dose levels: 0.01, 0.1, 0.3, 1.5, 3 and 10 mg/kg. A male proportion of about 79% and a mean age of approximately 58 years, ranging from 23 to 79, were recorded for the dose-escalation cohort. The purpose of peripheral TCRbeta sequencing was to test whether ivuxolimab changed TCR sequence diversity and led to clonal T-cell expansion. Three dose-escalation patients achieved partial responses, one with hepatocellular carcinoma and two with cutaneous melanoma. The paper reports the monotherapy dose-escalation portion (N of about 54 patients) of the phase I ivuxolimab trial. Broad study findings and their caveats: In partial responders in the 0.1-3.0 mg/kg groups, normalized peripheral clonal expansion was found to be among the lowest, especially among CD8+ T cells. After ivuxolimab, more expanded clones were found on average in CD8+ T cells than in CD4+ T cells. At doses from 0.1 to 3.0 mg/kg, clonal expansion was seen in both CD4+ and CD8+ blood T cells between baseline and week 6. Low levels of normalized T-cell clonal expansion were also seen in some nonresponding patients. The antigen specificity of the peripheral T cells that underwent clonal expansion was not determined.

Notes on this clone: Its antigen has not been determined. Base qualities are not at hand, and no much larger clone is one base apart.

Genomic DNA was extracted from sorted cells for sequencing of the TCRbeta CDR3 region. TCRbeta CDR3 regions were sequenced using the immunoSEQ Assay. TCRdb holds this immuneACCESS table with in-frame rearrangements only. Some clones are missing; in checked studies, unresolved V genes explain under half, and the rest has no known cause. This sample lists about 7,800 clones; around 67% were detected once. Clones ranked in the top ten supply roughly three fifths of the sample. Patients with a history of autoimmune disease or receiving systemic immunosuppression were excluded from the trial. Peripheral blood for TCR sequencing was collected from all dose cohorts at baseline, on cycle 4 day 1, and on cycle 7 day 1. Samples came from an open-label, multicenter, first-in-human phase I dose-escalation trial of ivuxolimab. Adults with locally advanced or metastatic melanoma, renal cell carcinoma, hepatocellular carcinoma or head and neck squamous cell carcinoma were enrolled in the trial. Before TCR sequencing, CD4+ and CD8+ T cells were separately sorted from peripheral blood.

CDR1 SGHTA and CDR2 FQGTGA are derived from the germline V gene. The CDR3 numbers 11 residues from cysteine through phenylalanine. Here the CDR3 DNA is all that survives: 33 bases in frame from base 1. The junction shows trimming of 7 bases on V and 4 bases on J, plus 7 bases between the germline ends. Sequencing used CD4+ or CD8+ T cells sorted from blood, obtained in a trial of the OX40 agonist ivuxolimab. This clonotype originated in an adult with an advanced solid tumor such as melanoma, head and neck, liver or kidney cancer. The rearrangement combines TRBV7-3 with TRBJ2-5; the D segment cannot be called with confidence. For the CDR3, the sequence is CASTWGETQYF. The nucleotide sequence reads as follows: TGTGCCAGCACCTGGGGAGAGACCCAGTACTTC.